These T cell receptor beta chains were read from a single sample in a study of spatial heterogeneity in lung cancer. One entry per CDR3 protein, called by TCRdb with MiXCR from the 5' RACE reads. Among about 4,000 distinct CDR3 sequences listed, about a sixth were seen once. The sequenced sample was PBMCs, obtained at surgery. These TCRs come from a male donor with early-stage non-small cell lung cancer. Each CDR3 is given with its conserved first and last residue. The order of the fields is V gene, J gene, CDR3 protein.

TRBV28	TRBJ2-3	CASRLGGRTQYF
TRBV7-9	TRBJ2-5	CASSQGLFLKQETQYF
TRBV2	TRBJ2-2	CASSDWTGGLAGELFF
TRBV19	TRBJ2-3	CASSPEGQAFTDTQYF
TRBV5-1	TRBJ2-5	CASSAQETQYF
TRBV20-1	TRBJ2-1	CSARGREGWSEQFF
TRBV7-2	TRBJ2-3	CASSMADSDTQYF
TRBV12-3/TRBV12-4	TRBJ2-3	CASLVYSSDTQYF
TRBV28	TRBJ1-5	CASQNRGNQPQHF
TRBV7-3	TRBJ2-3	CASSPSRVSTDTQYF
TRBV5-6	TRBJ2-7	CASSFPGQTYEQYF
TRBV28	TRBJ2-6	CASSLLAGTLSGANVLTF
TRBV28	TRBJ2-1	CASSPGGAPRNEQFF
TRBV11-2	TRBJ2-3	CASTSSYRDTQYF
TRBV3-1	TRBJ2-3	CASSRTGSADTQYF
TRBV28	TRBJ2-1	CASSVAGGPVKEQFF
TRBV29-1	TRBJ2-7	CSVLGTGHYEQYF
TRBV27	TRBJ2-1	CASSPYGGGYNEQFF
TRBV20-1	TRBJ2-7	CSAGKLAGYSYEQYF
TRBV6-4	TRBJ1-5	CASSDSIQAIGDRPQHF
TRBV5-1	TRBJ2-3	CASSPRGATTDTQYF
TRBV20-1	TRBJ2-7	CSATRELAGVYEQYF
TRBV6-5	TRBJ1-4	CASKVREVNEKLFF
TRBV29-1	TRBJ2-3	CSLSRGLATDTQYF
TRBV28	TRBJ2-7	CASSFLGGREDSEQYF
TRBV18	TRBJ2-5	CASSPFGGANRKTQYF
TRBV6-6	TRBJ1-3	CASSYSTGARGNTIYF
TRBV6-1	TRBJ2-7	CASSAGDGGYEQYF
TRBV23-1	TRBJ2-7	CASSQQKGQGLYEQYF
TRBV28	TRBJ2-1	CASSPQREINEQFF
TRBV28	TRBJ1-1	CASSLIREGETEAFF
TRBV5-6	TRBJ1-4	CASSYGQGHEKLFF
TRBV5-1	TRBJ2-6	CASSPPSGVPGANVLTF
TRBV6-5	TRBJ2-5	CASTPAIAGVETQYF
TRBV5-1	TRBJ2-1	CASSLFALAGRGEQFF
TRBV19	TRBJ1-5	CASDTAEGQPQHF
TRBV11-2	TRBJ2-7	CASSLGVASEQYF
TRBV5-1	TRBJ2-6	CASSPLTTGANVLTF
TRBV7-2	TRBJ1-3	CASSLYGNTIYF
TRBV11-2	TRBJ2-2	CASSLESTDEELFF
TRBV7-7	TRBJ2-1	CASSQGLAGGFDEQFF
TRBV6-6	TRBJ2-1	CASTGGLAGPNEQFF
TRBV5-1	TRBJ2-5	CASSSYRGGETQYF
TRBV12-3/TRBV12-4	TRBJ2-5	CASSLGGVQETQYF
TRBV12-3/TRBV12-4	TRBJ1-1	CASSLRTENTEAFF
TRBV4-1	TRBJ1-5	CASSQETGVNQPQHF
TRBV18	TRBJ2-1	CASSAGRNLNEQFF
TRBV27	TRBJ1-2	CASSSGTGSKGYTF
TRBV3-1	TRBJ1-6	CASSQDHGASNSPLHF
TRBV7-8	TRBJ2-3	CASMLSTGGTDTQYF
TRBV20-1	TRBJ1-3	CSAREGPLTGNTIYF
TRBV20-1	TRBJ2-3	CSARRLASTDTQYF
TRBV5-1	TRBJ2-1	CASSLGRLAYNEQFF